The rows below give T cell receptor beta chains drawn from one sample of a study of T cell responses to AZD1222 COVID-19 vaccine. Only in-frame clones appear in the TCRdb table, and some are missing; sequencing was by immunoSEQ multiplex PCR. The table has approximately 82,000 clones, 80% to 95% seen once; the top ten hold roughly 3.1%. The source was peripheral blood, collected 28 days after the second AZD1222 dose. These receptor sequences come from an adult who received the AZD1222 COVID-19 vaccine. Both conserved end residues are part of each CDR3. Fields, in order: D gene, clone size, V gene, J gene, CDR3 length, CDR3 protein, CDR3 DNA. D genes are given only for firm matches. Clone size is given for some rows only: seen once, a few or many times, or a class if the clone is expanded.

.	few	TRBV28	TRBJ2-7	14	CASSSQPRAYEQYF	TGTGCCAGCAGTTCACAGCCCCGGGCCTACGAGCAGTACTTC
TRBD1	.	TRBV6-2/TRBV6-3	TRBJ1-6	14	CASSWTGRNSPLHF	TGTGCCAGCAGTTGGACAGGGCGGAATTCACCCCTCCACTTT
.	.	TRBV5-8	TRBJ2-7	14	CASSLGLYSYEQYF	TGTGCCAGCAGCTTGGGGCTCTACTCCTACGAGCAGTACTTC
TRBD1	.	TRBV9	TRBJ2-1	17	CASSVKPGQHSYNEQFF	TGTGCCAGCAGCGTGAAACCGGGACAGCACTCCTACAATGAGCAGTTCTTC
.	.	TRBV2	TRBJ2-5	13	CASMEGAGETQYF	TGTGCCAGCATGGAGGGCGCGGGAGAGACCCAGTACTTC
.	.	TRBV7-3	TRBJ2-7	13	CASSVEGLREQYF	TGTGCCAGCAGCGTAGAGGGCCTGCGGGAGCAGTACTTC
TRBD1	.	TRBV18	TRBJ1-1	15	CASVGTGGINTEAFF	TGTGCCAGCGTAGGGACAGGAGGGATCAACACTGAAGCTTTCTTT
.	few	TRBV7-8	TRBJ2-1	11	CASSLSDEQFF	TGTGCCAGCAGCTTAAGTGATGAGCAGTTCTTC
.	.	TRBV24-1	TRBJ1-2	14	CATSDLDLPHGYTF	TGTGCCACCAGTGATTTGGACCTCCCCCATGGCTACACCTTC
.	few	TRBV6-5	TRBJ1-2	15	CASREGKGANYGYTF	TGTGCCAGCAGGGAGGGGAAGGGGGCTAACTATGGCTACACCTTC
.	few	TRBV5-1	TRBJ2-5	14	CASSPTGFGETQYF	TGCGCCAGCAGCCCCACAGGGTTTGGGGAGACCCAGTACTTC
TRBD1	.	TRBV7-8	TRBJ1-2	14	CASSPGQGNYGYTF	TGTGCCAGCAGCCCGGGACAGGGTAACTATGGCTACACCTTC
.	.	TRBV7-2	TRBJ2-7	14	CASSPFTGFDEQYF	TGTGCCAGCAGCCCTTTCACAGGGTTCGACGAGCAGTACTTC
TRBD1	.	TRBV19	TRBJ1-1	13	CASGQGMNTEAFF	TGTGCCAGTGGACAGGGGATGAACACTGAAGCTTTCTTT
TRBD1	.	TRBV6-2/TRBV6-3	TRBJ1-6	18	CASSYSPGTGAYNSPLHF	TGTGCCAGCAGTTACTCTCCCGGGACAGGGGCCTATAATTCACCCCTCCACTTT
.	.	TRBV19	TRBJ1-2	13	CASSIGKFYGYTF	TGTGCCAGTAGTATAGGAAAGTTCTATGGCTACACCTTC
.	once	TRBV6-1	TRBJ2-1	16	CASSESRGALYNEQFF	TGTGCCAGCAGTGAAAGTCGGGGAGCACTGTACAATGAGCAGTTCTTC
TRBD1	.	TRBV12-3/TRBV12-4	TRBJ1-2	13	CASSPDRVYGYTF	TGTGCCAGCAGCCCCGACAGGGTCTATGGCTACACCTTC
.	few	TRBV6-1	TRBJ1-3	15	CASSELGLSGNTIYF	TGTGCCAGCAGTGAGTTGGGCCTCTCTGGAAACACCATATATTTT
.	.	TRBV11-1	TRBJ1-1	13	CASSGEVSTEAFF	TGTGCCAGCAGTGGTGAGGTGAGCACTGAAGCTTTCTTT
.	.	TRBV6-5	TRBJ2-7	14	CASQTVPGPYEQYF	TGTGCCAGCCAGACAGTTCCGGGCCCCTACGAGCAGTACTTC
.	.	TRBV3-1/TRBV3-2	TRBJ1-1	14	CASSQDPTNGEAFF	TGTGCCAGCAGCCAAGATCCGACTAATGGGGAAGCTTTCTTT
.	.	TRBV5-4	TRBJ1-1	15	CASWGGARTNTEAFF	TGTGCCAGTTGGGGCGGGGCCAGGACGAACACTGAAGCTTTCTTT
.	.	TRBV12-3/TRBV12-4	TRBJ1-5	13	CASSFQVNQPQHF	TGTGCCAGCAGTTTCCAGGTCAATCAGCCCCAGCATTTT
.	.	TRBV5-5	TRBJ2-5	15	CASSLAGGPWETQYF	TGTGCCAGCAGCTTGGCCGGGGGCCCTTGGGAGACCCAGTACTTC
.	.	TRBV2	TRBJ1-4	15	CASSELSGSYEKLFF	TGTGCCAGCAGTGAATTATCTGGTAGCTATGAAAAACTGTTTTTT
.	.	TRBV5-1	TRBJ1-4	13	CASSPDGDEKLFF	TGCGCCAGCAGCCCCGACGGGGATGAAAAACTGTTTTTT
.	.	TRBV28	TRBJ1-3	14	CASSLQVSGNTIYF	TGTGCCAGCAGTCTACAGGTTTCTGGAAACACCATATATTTT
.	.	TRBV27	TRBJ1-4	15	CASSLSGVANEKLFF	TGTGCCAGCAGTTTATCAGGGGTAGCTAATGAAAAACTGTTTTTT
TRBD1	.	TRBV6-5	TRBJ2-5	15	CASSFDRGGQETQYF	TGTGCCAGCAGTTTTGACAGGGGGGGGCAAGAGACCCAGTACTTC
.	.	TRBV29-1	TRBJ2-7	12	CSVEDGTYEQYF	TGCAGCGTTGAAGATGGGACCTACGAGCAGTACTTC
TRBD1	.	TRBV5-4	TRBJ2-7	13	CAFSGGNSYEQYF	TGTGCCTTCTCAGGGGGCAACTCCTACGAGCAGTACTTC
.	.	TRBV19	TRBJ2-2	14	CASHISAGTGELFF	TGTGCCAGTCATATATCGGCCGGGACCGGGGAGCTGTTTTTT
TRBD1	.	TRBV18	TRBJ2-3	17	CASSPAGAGGGTDTQYF	TGTGCCAGCTCACCTGCTGGGGCAGGGGGAGGCACAGATACGCAGTATTTT
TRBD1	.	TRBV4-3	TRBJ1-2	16	CASSQVGGQGARGYTF	TGCGCCAGCAGCCAAGTTGGCGGACAGGGGGCGAGGGGCTACACCTTC
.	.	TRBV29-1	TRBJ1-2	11	CSVVVGHGYTF	TGCAGCGTTGTAGTTGGGCATGGCTACACCTTC
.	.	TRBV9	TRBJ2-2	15	CASSQRGAGTGELFF	TGTGCCAGCAGCCAGAGGGGGGCAGGCACCGGGGAGCTGTTTTTT
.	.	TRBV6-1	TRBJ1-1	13	CASSEVANTEAFF	TGTGCCAGCAGTGAAGTGGCGAACACTGAAGCTTTCTTT
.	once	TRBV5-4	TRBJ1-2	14	CASSLGGRAAGYTF	TGTGCCAGCAGCTTGGGGGGGCGTGCGGCTGGCTACACCTTC
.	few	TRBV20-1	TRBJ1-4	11	CSASQREKLFF	TGCAGTGCCTCCCAACGGGAAAAACTGTTTTTT
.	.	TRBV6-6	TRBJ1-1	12	CASSYRRGEAFF	TGTGCCAGCAGTTACCGGAGGGGTGAAGCTTTCTTT
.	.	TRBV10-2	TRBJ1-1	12	CASSKMNTEAFF	TGCGCCAGCTCCAAAATGAACACTGAAGCTTTCTTT